What follows describes a single T cell receptor (beta chain). Per the original data handling: Reference gene primer amplification gave estimated nucleated cell counts. Clones were read by immunoSEQ multiplex PCR, and TCRdb kept only the in-frame ones, dropping some. V, J and clone size are those of that table, while D and trimming were read from the DNA. The top ten hold around 9.5% of the sample, which has 180,000 or so clones, about 85% seen once. This sample was included in a study of blood T cell repertoires in COVID-19. The TCR sequence derives from a woman aged 80 or over with acute or convalescent COVID-19. The sequenced sample consisted of peripheral blood.

The CDR3 region has the DNA TGTGCCAGCAGCGCCGACTCGACTAGCGGGATAGCCAAAAACATTCAGTACTTC. Translating it yields CASSADSTSGIAKNIQYF. The V gene is TRBV9, the J gene TRBJ2-4; 11 bases agree with TRBD2. In germline, CDR1 is SGDLS, CDR2 YYNGEE. The CDR3 has 18 amino acids. The junction had 8 bases not matched to a gene; V was cut back by 3 bases and J by 0 bases.